This T cell receptor beta chain was found in a study of OX40 agonist ivuxolimab in advanced cancers. Study in general: Treatment of patients was with ivuxolimab, an agonistic anti-OX40 (CD134) antibody. Patients enrolled in dose escalation were diagnosed with hepatocellular carcinoma, melanoma, renal cell or head and neck cancer.

CDR1 and CDR2 (germline): SEHNR, FQNEAQ (reference sequence). Losses at the gene ends were 5 bases for V and 4 bases for J; bases not matched to a gene: 7. The CDR3 covers 14 residues. Study-wide findings and caveats: Within 6 weeks, CD4+ and CD8+ blood T cells expanded clonally at 0.1 to 3.0 mg/kg. Antigens targeted by the expanded peripheral T cells were not determined.

As regards this clone: Its cognate antigen is unknown. Other DNA sequences within the sample encode an identical CDR3.

The method was immunoSEQ multiplex PCR; TCRdb's version includes in-frame clones alone and lacks a portion of them. Seen here are approximately 60,000 clones, roughly 80% observed once, and the top ten hold 5%. The V gene is TRBV7-9, the J gene TRBJ1-1, with 7 bases matching TRBD1. Sequencing was performed on CD4+ or CD8+ T cells sorted from blood, taken in a trial of the OX40 agonist ivuxolimab. This TCR came from an adult with an advanced solid tumor such as melanoma, head and neck, liver or kidney cancer. CDR3 amino acids: CASSTTGSFTEAFF. The CDR3 coding sequence is TGTGCCAGCAGCACGACAGGGAGTTTCACTGAAGCTTTCTTT.